This TCR beta chain came from a study of graft-versus-host responses after intestinal transplantation. Study overall: Grafts that recipients had were multivisceral, liver-intestinal, or isolated intestinal transplants.

Study-wide results and limits: An association linked early post-transplant HvG declines with peak circulating GvH clone levels. Ileal or blood samples showed some GvH clones first, and such clones were also found in recipient marrow.

Measured with immunoSEQ multiplex PCR; TCRdb has only the in-frame clones, and not every one. The data contain 99,000 or so clones, about 90% of them seen just once; the ten biggest clones take up 0.9%. Germline assignment: CDR1 SGHTA and CDR2 FQGNSA. The CDR3 consists of 15 residues. A remark on this clone: Its matching antigen is unknown. One end of the junction varies from germline; a read error may be responsible.

This TCR was sampled from a human donor who received an intestinal transplant. Sample: unstimulated CD4+ T cells sorted from spleen or lymph node cells, taken before intestinal transplant. The chain uses TRBV7-2 and TRBJ1-6; a weak D match, TRBD1 (5 bases). The CDR3 loop reads CASSAQRGSNSPPHF. Written as DNA, the CDR3 is TGTGCCAGCAGCGCCCAGAGGGGCAGTAATTCACCCCCCCACTTT.